This T cell receptor (beta chain) was recovered during a study of T-cell reconstitution after alpha-beta-depleted transplantation in children. Germline V gene lookup returns CDR1 SGHVS and CDR2 FNYEAQ. V was shortened by 1 base and J by 2 bases, with 10 bases between the two germline ends. The CDR3 runs to 15 residues. This sample's TCRbeta library carried unique molecular identifier barcodes. In TCRdb, the PCR reads were re-called with MiXCR into one record per CDR3 protein. Of hundreds of thousands of distinct CDR3 sequences in the sample, more than 20% were seen once. This clonotype was seen ten or more times. Its antigen is still unknown. Whole-study results and caveats: Some patients' high day-60 TCRbeta diversity was traced to surviving recipient T cells and thymic progenitors. T-cell numbers and diversity, one year after transplant, stemmed largely from T cells that were newly produced. Expanded graft clones, several hundred of them, were reportedly the source of alpha-beta T cells about two months after transplant.

The sample consisted of PBMCs, mostly from graft donor cells, taken 360 days after TCRalphabeta/CD19-depleted stem cell transplant. The origin of this receptor is a boy in the first two years of life who had a stem cell transplant for acute myeloid leukemia, so the T cells may come from the graft donor. The chain employs TRBV7-6 and TRBJ2-3; D remains unclear. DNA for the CDR3: TGTGCCAGCAGCTTAGGACGAACCCCCACAGATACGCAGTATTTT. Amino acid sequence: CASSLGRTPTDTQYF.